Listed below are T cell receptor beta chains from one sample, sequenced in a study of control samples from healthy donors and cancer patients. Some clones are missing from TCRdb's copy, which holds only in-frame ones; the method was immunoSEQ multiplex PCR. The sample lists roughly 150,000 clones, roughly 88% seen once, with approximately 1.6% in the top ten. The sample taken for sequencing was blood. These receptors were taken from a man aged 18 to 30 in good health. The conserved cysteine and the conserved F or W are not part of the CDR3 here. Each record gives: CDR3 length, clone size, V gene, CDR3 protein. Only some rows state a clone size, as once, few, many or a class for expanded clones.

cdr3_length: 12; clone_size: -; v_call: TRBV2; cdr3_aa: ASARMGGQDTQY
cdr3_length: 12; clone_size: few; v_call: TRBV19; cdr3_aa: ASSPQERLGPLH
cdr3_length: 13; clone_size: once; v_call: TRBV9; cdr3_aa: ASSETGANTGELF
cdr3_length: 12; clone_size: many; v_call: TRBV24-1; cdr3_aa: ATSDHREGNGYT
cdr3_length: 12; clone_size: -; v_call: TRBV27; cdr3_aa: ASSSRGTNYGYT
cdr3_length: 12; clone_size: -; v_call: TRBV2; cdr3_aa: ASGTGGLNTEAF
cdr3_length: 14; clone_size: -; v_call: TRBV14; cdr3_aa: ASSPLVGASTDTQY
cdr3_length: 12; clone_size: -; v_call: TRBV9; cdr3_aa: ASSPRLQNNEQF
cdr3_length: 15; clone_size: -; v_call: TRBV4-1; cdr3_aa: ASSQSGNLATNEKLF
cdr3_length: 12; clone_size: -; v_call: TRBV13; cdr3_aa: ASSLLGQGDEQY
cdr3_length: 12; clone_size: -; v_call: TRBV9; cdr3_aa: ASSVDRGDSPLH
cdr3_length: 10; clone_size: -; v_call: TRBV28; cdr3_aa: ASTGSSYEQY
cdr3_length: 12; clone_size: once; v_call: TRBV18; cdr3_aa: ASPPRVKDNEQF
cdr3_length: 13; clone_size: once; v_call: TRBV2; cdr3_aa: ATRRERGRTDTQY
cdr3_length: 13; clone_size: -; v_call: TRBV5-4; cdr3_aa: ASSKGTDSNQPQH
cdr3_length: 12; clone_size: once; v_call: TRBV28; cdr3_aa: ASSGPPQFYEQY
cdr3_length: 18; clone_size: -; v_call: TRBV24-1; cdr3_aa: ATSDLSPRRGGSYNSPLH
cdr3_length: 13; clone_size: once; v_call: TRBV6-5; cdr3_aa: ASSLTGRMNTEAF
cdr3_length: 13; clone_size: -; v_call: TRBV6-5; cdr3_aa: AIHGGPGLSYGYT
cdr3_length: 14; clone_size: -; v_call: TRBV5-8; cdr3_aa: ASSLSSGGRSYEQY
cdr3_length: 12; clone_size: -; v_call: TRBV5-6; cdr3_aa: ASSHRGNYYGYT
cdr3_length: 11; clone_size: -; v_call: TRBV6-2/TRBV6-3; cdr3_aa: ASSGWLAVEQY